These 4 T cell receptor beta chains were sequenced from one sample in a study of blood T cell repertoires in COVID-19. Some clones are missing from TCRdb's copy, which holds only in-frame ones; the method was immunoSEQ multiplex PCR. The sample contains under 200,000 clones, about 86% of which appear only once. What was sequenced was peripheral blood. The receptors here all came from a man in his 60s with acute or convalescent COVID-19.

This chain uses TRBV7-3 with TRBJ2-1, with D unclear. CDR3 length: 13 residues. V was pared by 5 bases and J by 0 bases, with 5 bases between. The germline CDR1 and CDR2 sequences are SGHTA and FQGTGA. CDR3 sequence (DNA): TGTGCCAGCAGCGGCGGCTCCTACAATGAGCAGTTCTTC. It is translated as CASSGGSYNEQFF.

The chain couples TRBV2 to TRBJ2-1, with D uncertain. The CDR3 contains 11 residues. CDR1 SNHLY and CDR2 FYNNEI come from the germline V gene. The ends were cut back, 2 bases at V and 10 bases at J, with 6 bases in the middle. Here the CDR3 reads CASSEKPEQFF. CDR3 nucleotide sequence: TGTGCCAGCAGTGAAAAGCCCGAGCAGTTCTTC.

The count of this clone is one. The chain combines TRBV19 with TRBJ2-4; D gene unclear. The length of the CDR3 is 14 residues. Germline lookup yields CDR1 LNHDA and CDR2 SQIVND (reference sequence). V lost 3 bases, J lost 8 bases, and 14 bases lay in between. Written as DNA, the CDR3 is TGTGCCAGTAGTATGATCCTACTGCCGGACATTCAGTACTTC. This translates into CASSMILLPDIQYF.

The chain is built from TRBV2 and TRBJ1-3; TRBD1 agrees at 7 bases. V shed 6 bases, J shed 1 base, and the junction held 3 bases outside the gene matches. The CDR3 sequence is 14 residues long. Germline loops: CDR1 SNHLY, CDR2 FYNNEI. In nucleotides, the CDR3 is TGTGCCAGCAGGGAGGGACAGTCTGGAAACACCATATATTTT. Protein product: CASREGQSGNTIYF.